Below, 14 T cell receptor beta chains from the same sample are listed, as sequenced in a study of blood T cell repertoires in COVID-19. Generated by immunoSEQ multiplex PCR, the TCRdb table keeps only in-frame clones and is missing some. The top ten clones hold about an eighth of a sample with some 200,000 clones, around 80% of them seen once. Sequencing used peripheral blood. These receptors were obtained from a man aged 30-40 years with active or convalescent COVID-19.

This sequence joins TRBV18 and TRBJ2-1, with TRBD2 identical over 7 bases. Germline trimming cut 6 bases from V and 9 bases from J; bases unmatched to any gene: 14. Germline V gives CDR1 KGHSH, CDR2 LQKENI. There are 15 residues in the CDR3. CDR3 nucleotide sequence: TGTGCCAGCTCGGGCTCGGCGACTAGCTACGGTGAGCAGTTCTTC. It translates to CASSGSATSYGEQFF.

The CDR3, as DNA: TGTGCCAGTTATTCAAGGGACACCAACACCGGGGAGCTGTTTTTT. Translation gives CASYSRDTNTGELFF. The chain is built from TRBV19 and TRBJ2-2; tentatively, D is TRBD1 (6 bases). Trimming shortened V by 8 bases and J by 2 bases, and 15 bases separated the two germline ends. Germline-derived CDR1 and CDR2 are LNHDA and SQIVND (reference sequence). This CDR3 has 15 amino acids.

The V call is TRBV7-8, the J call TRBJ1-1, with TRBD1 matching over 7 bases. The junction had 7 bases not matched to a gene; V was cut back by 5 bases and J by 4 bases. The CDR3 runs 14 residues. Germline-derived CDR1 and CDR2 are SGHVS and FQNEAQ. CDR3 in amino acids: CASSPRDSITEAFF. CDR3 in DNA: TGTGCCAGCAGCCCCCGGGACAGTATCACTGAAGCTTTCTTT.

This clone was observed a few times. The chain has TRBV28 and TRBJ1-2; D is perhaps TRBD1 (5 bases). The CDR3 has 18 amino acids. Trimming removed 1 base at V and 3 bases at J, with 21 bases between. CDR1 is MDHEN, CDR2 SYDVKM, per germline. CDR3 nucleotide sequence: TGTGCCAGCAGTTTATTGGAGATTACAGGTTCACAGGACTATGGCTACACCTTC. Its protein product is CASSLLEITGSQDYGYTF.

The chain employs TRBV4-1 and TRBJ1-5, with 8 nucleotides matching TRBD1. V lost 0 bases, J lost 3 bases, and 7 bases stayed unmatched. CDR1 is MGHRA and CDR2 is YSYEKL in the germline V gene. The CDR3 loop spans 17 amino acids. CDR3 bases: TGCGCCAGCAGCCAAGATCGGAACAGGGGGGACAATCAGCCCCAGCATTTT. This codes for CASSQDRNRGDNQPQHF.

The CDR3 region is CAIRDRAYEQYF. In DNA, the CDR3 is TGTGCCATCAGGGACAGGGCCTACGAGCAGTACTTC. V usage is TRBV10-3 and J usage is TRBJ2-7; 8 bases align to TRBD1. Germline values: CDR1 ENHRY, CDR2 SYGVKD. V trimming: 6 bases; J trimming: 2 bases; junction bases outside the gene matches: 0. This CDR3 is built from 12 residues.

This clone was seen just once. The chain links TRBV30 to TRBJ2-3; TRBD2 agrees at 7 bases. Germline-derived CDR1 and CDR2 are GTSNPN and SVGIG (reference sequence). CDR3 length: 14 residues. V lost 5 bases, J lost 3 bases, and 8 bases stayed unmatched. This CDR3 is CAWSGTTGTDTQYF. In DNA, the CDR3 is TGTGCCTGGTCCGGGACTACCGGAACAGATACGCAGTATTTT.

The chain joins TRBV7-9 to TRBJ2-2, with 8 bases fitting TRBD1. This CDR3 is 16 amino acids long. The ends lost 4 bases at V and 3 bases at J; junction bases unmatched: 7. The germline CDR1 and CDR2 sequences are SEHNR and FQNEAQ (reference sequence). The CDR3: CASSSTGTGHTGELFF. In nucleotides, the CDR3 is TGTGCCAGCAGCTCGACCGGGACAGGTCACACCGGGGAGCTGTTTTTT.

V gene TRBV10-3 combines with J gene TRBJ2-7; TRBD2 is a possible D gene (5 bases). Germline-derived CDR1 and CDR2 are ENHRY and SYGVKD. This CDR3 spans 13 amino acids. The V end lost 2 bases, the J end lost 2 bases, and 7 bases lay between the germline ends. The CDR3 is CAISEAEAYEQYV. The CDR3 DNA reads TGTGCCATCAGTGAGGCGGAGGCCTACGAGCAGTACGTC.

The gene calls are TRBV3-1 (or the pseudogene TRBV3-2) and TRBJ2-5; D is ambiguous. The germline V gene encodes CDR1 LGHDT and CDR2 YNNKEL (reference sequence). The V gene lost 7 bases and the J gene lost 4 bases, with 16 bases spanning the gap. The CDR3 is 14 residues long. This chain's CDR3 is CASTLVASAETQYF. The CDR3 DNA sequence: TGTGCCAGCACCCTCGTGGCGAGCGCAGAGACCCAGTACTTC.

V and J are TRBV6-6 and TRBJ1-4; a possible D gene is TRBD1 (5 bases). The CDR3 has 15 residues. In germline, CDR1 is MNHNY, CDR2 SVGAGI (reference sequence). The germline V and J ends were trimmed by 5 bases and 8 bases, with 18 bases remaining between them. CDR3 in amino acids: CASSAQGVAWEKLFF. CDR3 bases: TGTGCCAGCAGTGCGCAGGGCGTTGCATGGGAAAAACTGTTTTTT.

The V gene is TRBV5-1, the J gene TRBJ1-6, with 7 bases lining up with TRBD1. Per germline, CDR1 SGHRS and CDR2 YFSETQ. Trimming took 4 bases from V and 7 from J; bases not matched to a gene: 5. The CDR3 has 14 amino acids. CDR3 sequence: CASSAEGANSPLHF. The CDR3 DNA follows: TGCGCCAGCAGCGCGGAGGGGGCGAATTCACCCCTCCACTTT.

CDR3 region: CASSSSGGRGKNIQYF. For the CDR3, the DNA is TGTGCCAGCAGCTCCTCAGGGGGCCGCGGCAAAAACATTCAGTACTTC. The rearrangement joins TRBV7-3 to TRBJ2-4; 8 bases map to TRBD1. The CDR3 length is 16 residues. Germline loops: CDR1 SGHTA, CDR2 FQGTGA. With V trimmed by 4 bases and J by 3 bases, 8 bases remained unmatched.

The V and J genes are TRBV11-3 and TRBJ2-5, with TRBD2 identical over 14 bases. Trimming took 5 bases from V and 5 from J; bases not matched to a gene: 10. In germline, CDR1 is SGHNT, CDR2 YENEEA. The CDR3 length is 17 residues. CDR3 in DNA: TGTGCCAGCAGCACTGGACTAGCGGGAGGAGTACAGGAGACCCAGTACTTC. It encodes CASSTGLAGGVQETQYF. Complete variable domain (other parts from reference TRBV11-3 and TRBJ2-5): EAGVVQSPRYKIIEKKQPVAFWCNPISGHNTLYWYLQNLGQGPELLIRYENEEAVDDSQLPKDRFSAERLKGVDSTLKIQPAELGDSAVYLCASSTGLAGGVQETQYFGPGTRLLVL.